This TCR beta chain was obtained from a study of OX40 agonist ivuxolimab in advanced cancers. In the study overall: Treatment of patients was with ivuxolimab, an agonistic anti-OX40 (CD134) antibody. Patients were roughly 83% male with ages roughly 20 to 80, mean about 65.

Study-level points and caveats: Compared with CD4+, CD8+ T cells on average had more expanded clones.

Data came from immunoSEQ multiplex PCR; TCRdb stores just in-frame clones and leaves some out. The profile shows 60,000 to 90,000 clones, 70% to 85% of them singletons. Note on this clone: What it binds is not known.

CDR3 length: 14 amino acids. Germline V gene sequence: CDR1 SGHKS, CDR2 YYEKEE (reference sequence). Between the trimmed V and J ends, which lost 2 bases and 6 bases, there was a span of 14 bases. The receptor comes from an adult with an advanced solid tumor such as melanoma, head and neck, liver or kidney cancer. Material: CD4+ or CD8+ T cells sorted from blood, obtained in a trial of the OX40 agonist ivuxolimab. The chain couples TRBV5-5 to TRBJ1-1; D remains ambiguous. In DNA form, the CDR3 reads TGTGCCAGCAGCTTCCTGTCGGGTAACGCTGAAGCTTTCTTT. Protein: CASSFLSGNAEAFF.